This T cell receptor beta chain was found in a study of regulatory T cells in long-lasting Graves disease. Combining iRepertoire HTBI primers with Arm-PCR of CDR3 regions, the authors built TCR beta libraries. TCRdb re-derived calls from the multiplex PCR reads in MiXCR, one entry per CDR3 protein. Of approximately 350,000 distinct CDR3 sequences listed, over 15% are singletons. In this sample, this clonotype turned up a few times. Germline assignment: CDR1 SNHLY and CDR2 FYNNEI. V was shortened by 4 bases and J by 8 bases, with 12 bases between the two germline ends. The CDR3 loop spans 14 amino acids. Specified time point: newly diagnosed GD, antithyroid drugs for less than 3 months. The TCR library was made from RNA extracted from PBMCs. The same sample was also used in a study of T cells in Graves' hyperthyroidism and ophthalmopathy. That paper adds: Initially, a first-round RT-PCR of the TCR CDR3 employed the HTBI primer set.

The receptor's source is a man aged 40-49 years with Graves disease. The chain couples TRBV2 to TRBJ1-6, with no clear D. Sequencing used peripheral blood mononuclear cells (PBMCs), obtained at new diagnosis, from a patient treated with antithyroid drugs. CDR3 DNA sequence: TGTGCCAGCAGTGTGACGCACGGAGATTCACCCCTCCACTTT. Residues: CASSVTHGDSPLHF. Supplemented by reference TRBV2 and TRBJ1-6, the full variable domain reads EPEVTQTPSHQVTQMGQEVILRCVPISNHLYFYWYRQILGQKVEFLVSFYNNEISEKSEIFDDQFSVERPDGSNFTLKIRSTKLEDSAMYFCASSVTHGDSPLHFGNGTRLTVT.